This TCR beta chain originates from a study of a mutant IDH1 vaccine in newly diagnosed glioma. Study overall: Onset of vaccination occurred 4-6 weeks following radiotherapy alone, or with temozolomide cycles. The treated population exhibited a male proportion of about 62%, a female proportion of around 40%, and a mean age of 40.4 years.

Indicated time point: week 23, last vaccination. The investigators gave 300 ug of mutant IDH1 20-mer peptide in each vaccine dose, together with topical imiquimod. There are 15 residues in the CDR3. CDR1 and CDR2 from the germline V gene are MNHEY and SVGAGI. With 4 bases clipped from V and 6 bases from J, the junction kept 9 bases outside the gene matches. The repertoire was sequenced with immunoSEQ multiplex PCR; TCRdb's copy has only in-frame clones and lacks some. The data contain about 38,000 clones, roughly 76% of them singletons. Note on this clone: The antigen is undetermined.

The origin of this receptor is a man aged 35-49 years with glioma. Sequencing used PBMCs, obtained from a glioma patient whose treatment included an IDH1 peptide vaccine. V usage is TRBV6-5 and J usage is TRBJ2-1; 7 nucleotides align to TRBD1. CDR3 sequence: CASSLDRAKGNEQFF. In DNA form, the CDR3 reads TGTGCCAGCAGTTTAGACAGGGCAAAGGGCAATGAGCAGTTCTTC.